The clone carrying this T cell receptor beta chain is classed as medium-sized. What it recognizes is unknown. This sample stems from a study of CD8 T cells in ankylosing spondylitis. Study results and caveats: Matched synovial fluid from ankylosing spondylitis patients was reported to be enriched for disease-linked clones. Peripheral blood samples showed relatively rare disease-linked clones, and these clones were CD8+. A subset of motif variants has previously been described in the synovial fluid and blood of reactive arthritis.

In making TCR beta libraries, quantitative 5'-RACE with molecular barcodes was used. Using its own MiXCR run on the 5' RACE reads, TCRdb lists one record per CDR3 protein. The sample has about 42,000 distinct CDR3 sequences; approximately 3.6% are singletons. V dropped 3 bases and J dropped 3 bases, with 12 bases sitting between them. The germline CDR1 and CDR2 sequences are SGDLS and YYNGEE. This CDR3 is built from 15 residues. The sequence was obtained from a female donor with ankylosing spondylitis or in good health (not recorded which). Sequencing input: blood, either unsorted or a sorted T cell fraction (not recorded which). The chain joins TRBV9 to TRBJ1-4, with D tentatively TRBD1 (5 bases). CDR3 loop: CASSDSWGANEKLFF. As DNA, the CDR3 is TGTGCCAGCAGCGATTCGTGGGGCGCTAATGAAAAACTGTTTTTT.